The source of this TCR beta chain is a study of control samples from healthy donors and cancer patients. Sequencing used immunoSEQ multiplex PCR; TCRdb keeps in-frame clones, though not all of them. The table lists some 200,000 clones, 91% of them singletons, with about 1.4% in the top ten. This sequence originates from a woman between 25 and 40 years old in good health. The sample consisted of blood.

This CDR3 reads CASSLVGAGTSTDTQYF. CDR3 DNA sequence: TGTGCCAGCAGCTTAGTTGGAGCGGGGACTAGCACAGATACGCAGTATTTT. The chain couples TRBV7-2 to TRBJ2-3; the match to TRBD2 covers 7 bases. Germline V gene sequence: CDR1 SGHTA, CDR2 FQGNSA. CDR3 length: 17 residues. With V trimmed by 1 base and J by 0 bases, 7 bases remained unmatched.